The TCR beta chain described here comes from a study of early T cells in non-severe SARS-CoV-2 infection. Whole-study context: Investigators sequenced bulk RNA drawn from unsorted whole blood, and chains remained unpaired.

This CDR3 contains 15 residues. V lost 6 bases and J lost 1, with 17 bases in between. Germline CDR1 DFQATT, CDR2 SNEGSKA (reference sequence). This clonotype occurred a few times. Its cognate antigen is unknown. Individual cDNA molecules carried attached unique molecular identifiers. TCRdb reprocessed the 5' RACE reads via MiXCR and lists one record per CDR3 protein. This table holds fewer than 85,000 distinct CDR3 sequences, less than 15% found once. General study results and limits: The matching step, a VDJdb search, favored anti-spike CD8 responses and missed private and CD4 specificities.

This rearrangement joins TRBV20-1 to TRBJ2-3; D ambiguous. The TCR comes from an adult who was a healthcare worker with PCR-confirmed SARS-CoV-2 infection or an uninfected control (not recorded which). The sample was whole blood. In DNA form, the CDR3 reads TGCAGTGCCTCGGCCGGGCACCGGGGCACAGATACGCAGTATTTT. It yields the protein CSASAGHRGTDTQYF.